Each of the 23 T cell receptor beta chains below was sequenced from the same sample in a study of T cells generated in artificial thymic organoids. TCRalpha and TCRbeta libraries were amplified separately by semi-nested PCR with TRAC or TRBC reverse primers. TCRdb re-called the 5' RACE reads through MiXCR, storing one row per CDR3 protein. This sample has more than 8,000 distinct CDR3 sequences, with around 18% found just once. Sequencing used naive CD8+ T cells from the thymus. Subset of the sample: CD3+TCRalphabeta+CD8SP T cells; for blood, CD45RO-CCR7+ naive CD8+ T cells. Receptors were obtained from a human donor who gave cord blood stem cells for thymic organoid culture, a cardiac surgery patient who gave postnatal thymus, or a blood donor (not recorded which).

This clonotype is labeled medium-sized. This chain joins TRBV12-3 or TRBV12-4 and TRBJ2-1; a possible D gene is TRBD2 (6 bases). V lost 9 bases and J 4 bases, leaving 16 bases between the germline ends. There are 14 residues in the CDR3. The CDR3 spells CASSSASPYNEQFF. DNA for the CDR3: TGTGCCAGTTCTAGCGCAAGCCCTTACAATGAGCAGTTCTTC.

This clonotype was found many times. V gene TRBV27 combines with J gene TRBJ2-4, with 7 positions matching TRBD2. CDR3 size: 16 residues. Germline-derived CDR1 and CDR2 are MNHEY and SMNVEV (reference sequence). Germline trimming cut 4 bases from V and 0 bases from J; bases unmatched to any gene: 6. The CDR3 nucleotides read TGTGCCAGCAGTTACATCGGGGGGTTAGCCAAAAACATTCAGTACTTC. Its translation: CASSYIGGLAKNIQYF.

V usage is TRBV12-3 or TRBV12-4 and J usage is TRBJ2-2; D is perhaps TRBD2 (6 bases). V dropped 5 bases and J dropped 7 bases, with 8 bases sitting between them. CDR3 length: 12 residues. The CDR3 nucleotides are TGTGCCAGCAGTGGGGGAGGCGGGGAGCTGTTTTTT. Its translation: CASSGGGGELFF.

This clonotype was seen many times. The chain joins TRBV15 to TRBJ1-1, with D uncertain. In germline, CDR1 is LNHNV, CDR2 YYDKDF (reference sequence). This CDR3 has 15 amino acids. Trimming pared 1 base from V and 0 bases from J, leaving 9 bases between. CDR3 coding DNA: TGTGCCACCAGCAGAGCAACCGGGATGAACACTGAAGCTTTCTTT. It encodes CATSRATGMNTEAFF.

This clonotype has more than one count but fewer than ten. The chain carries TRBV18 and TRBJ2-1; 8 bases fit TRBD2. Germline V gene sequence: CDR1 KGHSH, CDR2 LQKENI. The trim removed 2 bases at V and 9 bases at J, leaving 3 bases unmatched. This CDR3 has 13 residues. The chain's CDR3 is CASSPRTSGEQFF. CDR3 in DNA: TGTGCCAGCTCACCAAGAACTAGCGGTGAGCAGTTCTTC.

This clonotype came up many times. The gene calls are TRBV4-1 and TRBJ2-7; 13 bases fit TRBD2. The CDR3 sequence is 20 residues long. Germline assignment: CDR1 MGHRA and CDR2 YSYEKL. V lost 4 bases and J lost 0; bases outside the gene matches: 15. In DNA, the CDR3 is TGCGCCAGCAGCCCCTATCCGCCCACTAGCGGGAGGGCGATCTCCTACGAGCAGTACTTC. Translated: CASSPYPPTSGRAISYEQYF.

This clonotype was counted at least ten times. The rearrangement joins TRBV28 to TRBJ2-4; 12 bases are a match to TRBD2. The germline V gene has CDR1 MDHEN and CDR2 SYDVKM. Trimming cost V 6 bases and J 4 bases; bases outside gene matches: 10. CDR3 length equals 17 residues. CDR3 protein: CASRRLAGGRAKNIQYF. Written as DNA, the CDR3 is TGTGCCAGCAGGCGGCTAGCGGGGGGGCGGGCGAAAAACATTCAGTACTTC.

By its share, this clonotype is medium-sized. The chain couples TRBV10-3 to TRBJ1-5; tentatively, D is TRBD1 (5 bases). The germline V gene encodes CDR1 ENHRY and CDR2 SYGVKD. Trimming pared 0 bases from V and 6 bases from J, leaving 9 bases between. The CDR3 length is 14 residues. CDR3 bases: TGTGCCATCAGTGAGTCGGGGGATATTCAGCCCCAGCATTTT. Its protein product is CAISESGDIQPQHF.

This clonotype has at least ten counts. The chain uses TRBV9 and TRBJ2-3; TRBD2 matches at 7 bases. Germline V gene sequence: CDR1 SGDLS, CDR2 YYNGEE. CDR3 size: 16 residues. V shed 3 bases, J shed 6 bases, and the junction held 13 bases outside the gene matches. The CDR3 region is CASSARRGGGEDTQYF. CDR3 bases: TGTGCCAGCAGCGCCAGAAGAGGTGGGGGGGAGGATACGCAGTATTTT.

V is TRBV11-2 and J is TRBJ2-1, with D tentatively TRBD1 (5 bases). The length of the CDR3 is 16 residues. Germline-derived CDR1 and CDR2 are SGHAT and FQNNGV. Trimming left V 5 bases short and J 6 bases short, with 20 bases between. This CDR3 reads CASSPPRQPWGNEQFF. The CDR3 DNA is TGTGCCAGCAGCCCACCGCGACAGCCGTGGGGCAATGAGCAGTTCTTC.

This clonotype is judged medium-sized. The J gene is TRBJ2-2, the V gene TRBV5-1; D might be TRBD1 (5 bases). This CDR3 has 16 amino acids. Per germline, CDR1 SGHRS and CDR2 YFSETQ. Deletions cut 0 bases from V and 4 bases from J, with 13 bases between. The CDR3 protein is CASSLEGLHGTGELFF. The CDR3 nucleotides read TGCGCCAGCAGCTTGGAGGGGCTTCACGGCACCGGGGAGCTGTTTTTT.

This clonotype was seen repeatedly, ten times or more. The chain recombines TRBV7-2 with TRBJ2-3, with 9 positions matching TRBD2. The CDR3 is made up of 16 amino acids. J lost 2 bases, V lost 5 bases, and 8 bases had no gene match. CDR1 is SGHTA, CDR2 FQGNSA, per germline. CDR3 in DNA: TGTGCCAGCAGCACCGGGACTAGCCCCACCACAGATACGCAGTATTTT. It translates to CASSTGTSPTTDTQYF.

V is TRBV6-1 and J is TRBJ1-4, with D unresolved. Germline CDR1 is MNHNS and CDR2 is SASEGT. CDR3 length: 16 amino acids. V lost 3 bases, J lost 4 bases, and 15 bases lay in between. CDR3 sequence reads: CASSEIVAAYNEKLFF. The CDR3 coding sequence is TGTGCCAGCAGTGAGATTGTGGCAGCTTATAATGAAAAACTGTTTTTT.

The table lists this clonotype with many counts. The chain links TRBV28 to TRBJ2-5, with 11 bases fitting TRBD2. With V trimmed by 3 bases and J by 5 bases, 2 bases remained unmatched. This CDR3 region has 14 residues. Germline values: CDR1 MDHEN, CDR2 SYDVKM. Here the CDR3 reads CASSFRTSGETQYF. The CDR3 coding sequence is TGTGCCAGCAGTTTTCGGACTAGCGGGGAGACCCAGTACTTC.

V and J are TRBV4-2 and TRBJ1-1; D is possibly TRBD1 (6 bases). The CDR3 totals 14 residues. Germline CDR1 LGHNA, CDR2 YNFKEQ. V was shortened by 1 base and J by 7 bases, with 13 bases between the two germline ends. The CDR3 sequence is CASSQVSGGLEAFF. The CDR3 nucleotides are TGTGCCAGCAGCCAAGTTTCGGGGGGCCTTGAAGCTTTCTTT.

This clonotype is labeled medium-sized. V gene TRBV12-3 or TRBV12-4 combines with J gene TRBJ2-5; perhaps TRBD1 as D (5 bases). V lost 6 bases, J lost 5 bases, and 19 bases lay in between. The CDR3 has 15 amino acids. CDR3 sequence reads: CASRRQRGVLETQYF. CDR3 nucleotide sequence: TGTGCCAGCAGGCGACAGAGAGGAGTGTTGGAGACCCAGTACTTC.

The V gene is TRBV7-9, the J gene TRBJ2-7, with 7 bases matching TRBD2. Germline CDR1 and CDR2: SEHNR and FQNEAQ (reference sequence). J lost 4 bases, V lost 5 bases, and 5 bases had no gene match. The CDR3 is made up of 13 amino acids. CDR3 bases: TGTGCCAGCAGCCTCGGGGGGTGGTACGAGCAGTACTTC. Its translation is CASSLGGWYEQYF.

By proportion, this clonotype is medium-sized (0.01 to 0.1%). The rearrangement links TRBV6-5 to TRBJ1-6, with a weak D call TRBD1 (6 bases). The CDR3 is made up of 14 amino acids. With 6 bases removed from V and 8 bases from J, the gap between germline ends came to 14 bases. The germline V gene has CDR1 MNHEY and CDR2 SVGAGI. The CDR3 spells CASSQTGTHSPLHF. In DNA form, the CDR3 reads TGTGCCAGCAGCCAAACAGGGACCCATTCACCCCTCCACTTT.

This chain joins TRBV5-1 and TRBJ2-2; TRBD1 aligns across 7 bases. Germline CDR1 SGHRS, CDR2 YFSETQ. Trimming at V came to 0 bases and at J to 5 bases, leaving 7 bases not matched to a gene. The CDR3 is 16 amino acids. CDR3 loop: CASSLDRGPGTGELFF. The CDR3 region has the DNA TGCGCCAGCAGCTTGGACAGGGGCCCGGGGACCGGGGAGCTGTTTTTT.

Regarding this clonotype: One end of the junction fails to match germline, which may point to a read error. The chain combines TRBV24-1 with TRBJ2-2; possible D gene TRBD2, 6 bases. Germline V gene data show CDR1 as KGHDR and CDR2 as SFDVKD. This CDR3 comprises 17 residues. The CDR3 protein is CASSLRRDLPLTGELFF. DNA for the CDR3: TGTGCCAGCAGTTTAAGGAGGGACCTCCCCCTAACCGGGGAGCTGTTTTTT.

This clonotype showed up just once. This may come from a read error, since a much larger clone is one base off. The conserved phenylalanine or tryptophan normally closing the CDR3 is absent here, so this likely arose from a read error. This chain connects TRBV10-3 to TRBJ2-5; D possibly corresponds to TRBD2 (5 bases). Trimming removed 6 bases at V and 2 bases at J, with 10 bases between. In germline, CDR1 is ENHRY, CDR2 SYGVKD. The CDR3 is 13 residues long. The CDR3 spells CAISPGYQETQYL. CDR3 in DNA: TGTGCCATCAGCCCGGGATATCAAGAGACCCAGTACCTC.

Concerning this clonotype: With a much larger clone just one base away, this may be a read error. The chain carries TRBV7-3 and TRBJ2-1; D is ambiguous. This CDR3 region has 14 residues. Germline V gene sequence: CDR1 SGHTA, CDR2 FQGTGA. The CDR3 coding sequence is TGTGCCAGCAGCCCCAGTGGGTCCTACAATGCGCAGTTCTTC. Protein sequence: CASSPSGSYNAQFF.

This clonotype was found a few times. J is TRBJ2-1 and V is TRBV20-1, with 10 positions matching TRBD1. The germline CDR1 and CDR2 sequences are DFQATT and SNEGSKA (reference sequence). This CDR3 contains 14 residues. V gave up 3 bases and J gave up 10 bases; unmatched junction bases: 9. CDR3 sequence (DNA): TGCAGTGCTAGTACCTGGACAGGGGGTTTGGAGCAGTTCTTC. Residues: CSASTWTGGLEQFF.